Here is one T cell receptor (beta chain) with its context. The table lists this clone with a count of one. The antigen it binds to is not known. Base qualities are not recorded, but no much larger clone differs from it by a single base. The CDR3 contains 11 residues, cysteine and phenylalanine counted. Only the CDR3 portion is preserved as DNA: 33 bases, with reading frame beginning at the first base. V is shortened by 6 bases, J by 6 bases, and the region joining them spans 7 bases. Sequences SNHLY (CDR1) and FYNNEI (CDR2) are obtained from the germline V gene. This specimen comes from a study of T cell responses to AZD1222 COVID-19 vaccine (dated by TCRdb to about 2021). Regarding the complete study: AZD1222 recipients with second doses at about 4 weeks or about 12 weeks were pooled, because spike-specific TCR depth and breadth did not differ between schedules. A total of over 230 trial participants underwent TCR sequencing, of whom about 210 received two doses of AZD1222 and some 25 received two doses of the MenACWY control vaccine. Enrollment into the trials was organized by age into subgroups of 18-55, 56-69 and 70-plus years, and those subgroups contained approximately 160, 26 and 62 TCR-sequenced participants, respectively. The study at large found these results: The whole spike protein was spanned by vaccine-associated CD4 TCRs, and dominant responses were seen in regions 160-218 and 743-854. Spike-specific TCR breadth and depth rose significantly after two AZD1222 doses compared with day 0 and with MenACWY recipients. In the small 56-69-year group, the increase in depth fell short of significance, most likely because of low power. Conclusions about previously exposed vaccinees were limited because only six AZD1222 recipients were SARS-CoV-2 seropositive at baseline. Because no day 14 peak-response samples were available, repertoires were characterized only after the peak T cell response. Participants were mostly white British and included more females than males, and it was suggested by the authors that clonal diversity may have been underestimated. Nearly half of unique spike-specific TCRs reportedly recognized epitopes outside regions mutated in the B.1.351 and B.1.1.7 variants.

The time point label on this specimen signifies: baseline before first vaccination. Vaccinee samples came from UK trials COV001 and COV002, including a single-blind randomized controlled phase 2/3 trial of AZD1222 (ChAdOx1 nCoV-19) in healthy adults. Trial participant PBMC samples were collected at day 0 and day 28 after the second dose for TCRbeta chain sequencing. The CDR3 regions of human TCRbeta chains were analyzed by immunosequencing. The authors' analysis ran thus. Repertoire TCRs were matched against a reference library of SARS-CoV-2-specific TCRs generated with the MIRA antigen-specificity platform. Breadth was defined as the fraction of unique TCRs that were SARS-CoV-2-associated, and depth was defined as the fraction of total T cells that were SARS-CoV-2-associated. Using the MIRA data, each spike-specific TCR was mapped to the spike region that the TCR reacts to and placed in a CD4 or CD8 class. Log10-transformed breadth and depth values were compared by one-way ANOVA with Sidak's multiple comparisons tests. TCRdb limited this immuneACCESS table to in-frame rearrangements with V and J called. A share of clones is missing; checked studies link under half to unresolved V genes, and the rest is unexplained. Clone size and the V and J calls come from that table; the DNA yielded D and trimming. The sample data list around 160,000 clones, and 91% of these were observed just once. In total, the top ten clones hold 1.4% of the sample.

This sequence originates from an adult in good health. This material consisted of peripheral blood, taken on day 0 of AZD1222 vaccination. The V and J segments used are TRBV2 and TRBJ2-3; the D gene is perhaps TRBD2, from 5 matching bases. The CDR3 in this case is CASSRGDTQYF. The nucleotide sequence reads TGTGCCAGCAGCCGAGGGGATACGCAGTATTTT.